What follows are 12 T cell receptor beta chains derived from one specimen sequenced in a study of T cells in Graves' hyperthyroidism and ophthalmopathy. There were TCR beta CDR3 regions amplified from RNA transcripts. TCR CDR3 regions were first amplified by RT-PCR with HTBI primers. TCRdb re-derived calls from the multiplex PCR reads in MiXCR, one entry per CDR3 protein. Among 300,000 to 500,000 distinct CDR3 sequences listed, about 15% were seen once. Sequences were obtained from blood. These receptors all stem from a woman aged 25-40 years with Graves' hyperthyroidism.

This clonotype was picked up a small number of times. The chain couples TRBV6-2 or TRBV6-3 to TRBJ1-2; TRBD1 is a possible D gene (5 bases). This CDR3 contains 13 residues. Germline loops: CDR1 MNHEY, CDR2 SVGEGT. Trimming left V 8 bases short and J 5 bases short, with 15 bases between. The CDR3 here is CASRRIEGYGYTF. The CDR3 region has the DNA TGTGCCAGCCGGCGGATAGAGGGGTATGGCTACACCTTC.

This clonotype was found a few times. The CDR3 DNA reads TGTGCCAGCAGTGAACAGGGATCCAAAAACATTCAGTACTTC. It is translated as CASSEQGSKNIQYF. This chain uses TRBV28 with TRBJ2-4; tentatively, D is TRBD1 (6 bases). Trimming left V 5 bases short and J 2 bases short, with 10 bases between. The CDR3 extends over 14 amino acids. Germline CDR1 reads MDHEN; CDR2 reads SYDVKM.

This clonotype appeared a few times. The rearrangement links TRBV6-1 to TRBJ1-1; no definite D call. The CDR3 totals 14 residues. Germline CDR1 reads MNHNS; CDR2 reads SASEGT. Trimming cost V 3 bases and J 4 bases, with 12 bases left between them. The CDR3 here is CASSDLGLGTEAFF. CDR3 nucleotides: TGTGCCAGCAGTGATTTGGGGTTAGGCACTGAAGCTTTCTTT.

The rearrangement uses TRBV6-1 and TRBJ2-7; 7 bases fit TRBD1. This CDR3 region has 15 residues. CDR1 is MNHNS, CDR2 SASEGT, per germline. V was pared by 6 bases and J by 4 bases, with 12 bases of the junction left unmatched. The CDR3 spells CASSPLNRGTYEQYF. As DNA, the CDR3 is TGTGCCAGCAGCCCCCTCAACAGGGGTACGTACGAGCAGTACTTC.

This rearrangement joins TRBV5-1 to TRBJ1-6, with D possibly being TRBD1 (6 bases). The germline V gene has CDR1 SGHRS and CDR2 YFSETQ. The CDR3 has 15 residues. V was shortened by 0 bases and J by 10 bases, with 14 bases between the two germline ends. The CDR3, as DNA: TGCGCCAGCAGCTTGGGGGGGCAGGTGGACTCACCCCTCCACTTT. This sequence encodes CASSLGGQVDSPLHF.

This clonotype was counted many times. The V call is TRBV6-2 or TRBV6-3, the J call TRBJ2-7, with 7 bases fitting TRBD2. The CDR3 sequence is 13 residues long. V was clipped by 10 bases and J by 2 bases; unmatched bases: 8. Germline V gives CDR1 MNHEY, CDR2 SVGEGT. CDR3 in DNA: TGTGCCATTGGTTTGGGACTACCCTACGAGCAGTACTTC. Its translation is CAIGLGLPYEQYF.

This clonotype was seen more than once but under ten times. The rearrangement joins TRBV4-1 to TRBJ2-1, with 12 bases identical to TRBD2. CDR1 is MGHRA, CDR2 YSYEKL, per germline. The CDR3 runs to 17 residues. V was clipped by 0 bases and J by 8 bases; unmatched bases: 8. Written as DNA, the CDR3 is TGCGCCAGCAGCCAAGAACACCTAACTAGCGGGAGGTATGAGCAGTTCTTC. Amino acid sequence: CASSQEHLTSGRYEQFF.

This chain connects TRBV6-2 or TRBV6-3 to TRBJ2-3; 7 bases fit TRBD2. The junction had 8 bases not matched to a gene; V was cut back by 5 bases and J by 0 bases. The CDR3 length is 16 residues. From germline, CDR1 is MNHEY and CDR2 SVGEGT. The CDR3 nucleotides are TGTGCCAGCAGTGGACTAGTGGGGCCTAGCACAGATACGCAGTATTTT. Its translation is CASSGLVGPSTDTQYF.

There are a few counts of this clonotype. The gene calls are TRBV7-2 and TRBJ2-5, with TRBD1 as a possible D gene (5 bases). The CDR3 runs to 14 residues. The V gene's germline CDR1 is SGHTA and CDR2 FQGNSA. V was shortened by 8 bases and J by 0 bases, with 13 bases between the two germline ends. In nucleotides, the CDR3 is TGTGCCAGCGGCCAACAGGATAACCAAGAGACCCAGTACTTC. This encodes CASGQQDNQETQYF.

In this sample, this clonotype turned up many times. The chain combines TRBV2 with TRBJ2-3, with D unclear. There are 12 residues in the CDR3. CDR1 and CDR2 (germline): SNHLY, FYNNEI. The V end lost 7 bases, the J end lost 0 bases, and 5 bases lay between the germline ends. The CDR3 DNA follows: TGTGCCAGCACGTATAGCACAGATACGCAGTATTTT. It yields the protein CASTYSTDTQYF.

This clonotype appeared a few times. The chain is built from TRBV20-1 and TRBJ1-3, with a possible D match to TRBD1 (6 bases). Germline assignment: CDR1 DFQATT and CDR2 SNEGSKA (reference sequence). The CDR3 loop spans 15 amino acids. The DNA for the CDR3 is TGCAGCGCAGCAGGGGACCCTATTTCTGGAAACACCATATATTTT. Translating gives CSAAGDPISGNTIYF.

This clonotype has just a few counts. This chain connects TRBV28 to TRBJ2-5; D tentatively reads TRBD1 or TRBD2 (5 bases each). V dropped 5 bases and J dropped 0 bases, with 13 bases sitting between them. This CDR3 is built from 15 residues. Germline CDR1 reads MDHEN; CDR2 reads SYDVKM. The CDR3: CASSPPQGHQETQYF. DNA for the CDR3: TGTGCCAGCAGTCCCCCCCAGGGACACCAAGAGACCCAGTACTTC. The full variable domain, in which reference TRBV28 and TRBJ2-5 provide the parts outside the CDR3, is DVKVTQSSRYLVKRTGEKVFLECVQDMDHENMFWYRQDPGLGLRLIYFSYDVKMKEKGDIPEGYSVSREKKERFSLILESASTNQTSMYLCASSPPQGHQETQYFGPGTRLLVL.